The sequence of this TCR beta chain was determined in a study of regulatory T cells in long-lasting Graves disease. Whole-study context: It was over 5 years of antithyroid drugs, with positive TSH receptor antibodies, that meant persistent Graves' disease. The study's findings and limits: Favoring TRBV28, TRBJ1-2 and TRBJ2-5 was a feature seen in persistent disease.

The CDR3 length is 13 residues. Germline CDR1 reads LGHNT; CDR2 reads FRNRAP. J gave up 5 bases and V 4 bases, and 4 bases lay outside the gene matches. Regarding time point: persistent/refractory GD, antithyroid drugs over 5 years with positive TRAb. PBMC RNA served as the TCR library source. In building TCR beta libraries, iRepertoire HTBI primers were used together with Arm-PCR of CDR3 regions. TCRdb re-called the multiplex PCR reads with MiXCR, one entry per CDR3 protein. Of hundreds of thousands of distinct CDR3 sequences detected, roughly a fifth appear once; the ten largest clones hold 14%. This clonotype showed up many times. What it recognizes is unknown.

This receptor was taken from a female donor with Graves disease. V gene TRBV12-5 combines with J gene TRBJ2-5, with TRBD2 matching over 7 bases. The sample here was peripheral blood mononuclear cells (PBMCs), taken when the disease was refractory, from a patient treated with antithyroid drugs. The CDR3 coding sequence is TGTGCTAGTGGTTCCGGACTAGTGGAGACCCAGTACTTC. Its protein product is CASGSGLVETQYF.